This T cell receptor beta chain was obtained from a study of OX40 agonist ivuxolimab in advanced cancers. Study-level background: Hepatocellular carcinoma, melanoma, renal cell or head and neck cancer affected the dose-escalation patients. A male proportion of over 75% was recorded, with mean age around 64 years and range about 23 to 80. General study results and limits: Relative to CD4+ cells, CD8+ T cells on average had more expanded clones. Dose levels from 0.1 to 3.0 mg/kg saw CD4+ and CD8+ blood T cells expand clonally by week 6.

This CDR3 contains 12 residues. From germline, CDR1 is MDHEN and CDR2 SYDVKM. The V end lost 5 bases, the J end lost 2 bases, and 7 bases lay between the germline ends. This table comes from immunoSEQ multiplex PCR, and its TCRdb copy is limited to in-frame clones, with some not included. Of 65,000 or so clones detected, roughly 92% appear once; the ten largest clones hold roughly an eighth. Comment on this clone: As yet, its antigen is unknown.

The chain has TRBV28 and TRBJ2-7; D remains unclear. The material sequenced was CD4+ or CD8+ T cells sorted from blood, taken in a trial of the OX40 agonist ivuxolimab. The source is an adult with an advanced solid tumor such as melanoma, head and neck, liver or kidney cancer. This CDR3 reads CASSLDTYEQYF. Written as DNA, the CDR3 is TGTGCCAGCAGTCTTGACACCTACGAGCAGTACTTC.